The sequence of this T cell receptor beta chain was determined in a study of T-cell reconstitution after alpha-beta-depleted transplantation in children (dated by TCRdb to the mid-2010s). For context, the study as a whole: Using TCR repertoire profiling, the study quantitatively followed how T-cell immune reconstitution unfolded in children after TCRalphabeta/CD19-depleted allogeneic hematopoietic cell transplantation.

Germline trimming: 6 bases from V, 5 bases from J; junction bases outside gene matches: 8. Via the germline V gene, CDR1 is LGHNA and CDR2 YNFKEQ. Reading from cysteine to phenylalanine, the CDR3 counts 16 amino acids. Only the CDR3 part of the read is kept: 48 bases, read in frame from the first base. The sample's treatment or condition, from its label and the paper: allogeneic hematopoietic cell transplantation with graft depleted of TCRalphabeta T cells and CD19 B cells. The transplant recipients were children given TCRalphabeta/CD19-depleted allogeneic hematopoietic cell grafts. The receptor library was made with PCR. Sequencing relied on an Illumina HiSeq 2500. TCR library preparation used molecular barcoding, with unique molecular identifiers applied to normalize quantification of the TCRbeta repertoire. TCRdb reprocessed the public reads (quality trimming at Q25 with fastp, clone calling with MiXCR) and kept in-frame beta chains. Identical CDR3 proteins give one entry, which carries the most common genes and DNA. The table for this sample lists hundreds of thousands of distinct CDR3 sequences; about 25% of them were counted only once. Together, the top ten hold less than 3.5% of the sample.

General study outcomes and caveats: The apparently early alphabetaT-cell count recovery about two months after transplant was reportedly dependent on only several hundred rapidly expanded clones derived from non-depleted graft cells. Hyperexpanded clone frequencies declined over subsequent months; after one year, T-cell counts and TCRbeta diversity were mostly attributed to newly produced T cells. In some patients, the high TCRbeta diversity seen at day 60 was put down to recipient T cells and intrathymic progenitors that had survived conditioning.

Ten or more counts support this clonotype. The antigen this receptor binds is unknown. The sample holds no much larger clone one base away, and base qualities are not on file. This TCR derives from a girl aged 2 to 10 with Fanconi anemia, due to receive a stem cell transplant. The sequences come from PBMCs, collected before TCRalphabeta/CD19-depleted stem cell transplant. The chain is assembled from TRBV4-2 and TRBJ2-2; TRBD2 matches 11 bases in the middle. The nucleotide sequence is TGTGCCAGCAGGGCACTAGCGGGAGAATCAACCGGGGAGCTGTTTTTT. It translates to CASRALAGESTGELFF.